The clone carrying this TCR beta chain was seen repeatedly, ten times or more. Its antigen remains unknown. Trimming took off 2 bases at V and 1 base at J, with 14 bases between the two ends. The CDR3 runs to 16 residues. The data were obtained in a study of regulatory T cells in long-lasting Graves disease. With iRepertoire HTBI primers and Arm-PCR of CDR3 regions, TCR beta libraries were built. TCRdb re-called the multiplex PCR reads through MiXCR, storing one row per CDR3 protein. The profile covers fewer than 400,000 distinct CDR3 sequences, with around 19% appearing a single time and 25% to 35% taken by the ten largest. The study's findings and limits: Peripheral blood alone, not thyroid tissue, underwent study.

Time point here: persistent/refractory GD, antithyroid drugs over 5 years with positive TRAb. PBMC RNA served as the TCR library source. The sequence derives from a female donor with Graves disease. The sequencing here drew on peripheral blood mononuclear cells (PBMCs), taken when the disease was refractory, from a patient treated with antithyroid drugs. V and J are TRBV12-3 or TRBV12-4 and TRBJ1-1; TRBD1 is a possible D gene (6 bases). The CDR3 spells CASSLSRGGANTEAFF. In nucleotides, the CDR3 is TGTGCCAGCAGTTTATCCCGAGGGGGGGCGAACACTGAAGCTTTCTTT.